Described below is a single T cell receptor beta chain sequence and its context. These data belong to a study of beta chain features in type 1 diabetes. Germline CDR1 and CDR2: GTSNPN and SVGIG (reference sequence). The V and J ends lost 2 bases and 9 bases respectively, with 8 bases between them. This CDR3 is 11 amino acids long. Every isolated RNA sample was fully reverse transcribed, so sequencing captured expressed TCRB transcripts. The protocol was immunoSEQ multiplex PCR, while the TCRdb copy is restricted to in-frame clones and leaves out a portion. The top ten hold more than 0.9% of the sample, which has around 300,000 clones, around 7.3% seen once.

The sequence came from a woman aged 18-29 years in good health. The source material was central memory CD4+ T cells from blood. This chain uses TRBV30 with TRBJ2-4, with a weak D call TRBD2 (5 bases). CDR3 residues: CAWSLSGIQYF. The CDR3 DNA reads as TGTGCCTGGAGTTTGAGCGGCATTCAGTACTTC.